The rows below give T cell receptor beta chains drawn from one sample of a study of blood T cell repertoires in COVID-19. Sequencing was performed with immunoSEQ multiplex PCR; in TCRdb, only in-frame clones are kept and a portion is missing. The sample includes under 300,000 clones, around nine tenths of them seen just once. The sequenced sample consisted of peripheral blood. Receptors were obtained from a woman between 65 and 79 years old with active or convalescent COVID-19. The CDR3 runs from the conserved cysteine through the conserved F or W. The D gene is left open where the match is weak. Clone size, where shown, is once, few, many, or a class for clones that have expanded.

D gene	J gene	V gene	clone size	CDR3 DNA	CDR3 protein
NA	TRBJ1-5	TRBV4-1	NA	TGCGCCAGCAGCCAGGCGGGGGTGGTAGGGGTTCAGCCCCAGCATTTT	CASSQAGVVGVQPQHF
TRBD2	TRBJ2-3	TRBV11-3	NA	TGTGCCAGCAGCTCCCTAGAAGCGGGGGGGCTTAGGGGTACGCAGTATTTT	CASSSLEAGGLRGTQYF
NA	TRBJ1-2	TRBV7-2	once	TGTGCCAGCAGCTTAGCGCGGGGAGTGTCGTGGGGCTACACCTTC	CASSLARGVSWGYTF
NA	TRBJ2-6	TRBV7-3	once	TGTGCCAGCAGCCCCCTCGGTTCTGGGGCCAACGTCCTGACTTTC	CASSPLGSGANVLTF
NA	TRBJ1-1	TRBV27	few	TGTGCCAGCAGTGACAGCATGGGGGGAGCTTTCTTT	CASSDSMGGAFF
NA	TRBJ1-5	TRBV4-3	NA	TGCGCCAGCAGCCAAGGAAGTCAGGGGAATCAGCCCCAGCATTTT	CASSQGSQGNQPQHF
TRBD1	TRBJ1-5	TRBV25-1	NA	TGTGCCAGCAGTGACGGGACAGGGAGCTATCAGCCCCAGCATTTT	CASSDGTGSYQPQHF
NA	TRBJ1-3	TRBV16	few	TGTGCCAGCAGCCAAGACAGAAACACCATATATTTT	CASSQDRNTIYF
NA	TRBJ2-7	TRBV6-5	once	TGTGCCAGCAGTAGGAGCGGGTACTACGAGCAGTACTTC	CASSRSGYYEQYF
TRBD1	TRBJ2-5	TRBV11-2	NA	TGTGCCAGCACCGGGACAGGGAGGAAAGAGACCCAGTACTTC	CASTGTGRKETQYF
TRBD1	TRBJ1-4	TRBV7-4	NA	TGTGCCAGCAGCCCAAGCACAGGGGTTCGGTCTAATGAAAAACTGTTTTTT	CASSPSTGVRSNEKLFF
TRBD2	TRBJ2-1	TRBV5-8	NA	TGTGCCAGCAGCTTAAGAGCGGGGGTATCCTACAATGAGCAGTTCTTC	CASSLRAGVSYNEQFF
TRBD1	TRBJ1-6	TRBV6-5	once	TGTGCCAGCCAGACAGGGCTTTCTAATTCACCCCTCCACTTT	CASQTGLSNSPLHF
NA	TRBJ1-3	TRBV7-2	NA	TGTGCCAGCAGCTTAGTCTTCGGCAGGGTGTCTGGAAACACCATATATTTT	CASSLVFGRVSGNTIYF
NA	TRBJ1-5	TRBV24-1	NA	TGTGCCACCAGCTCCTCGAGGACGGGACAGCCCCAGCATTTT	CATSSSRTGQPQHF
NA	TRBJ1-1	TRBV5-4	few	TGTGCCGTGGGGGCGAGGATGAACACTGAAGCTTTCTTT	CAVGARMNTEAFF
NA	TRBJ2-7	TRBV6-4	NA	TGTGCCCCTGGGACACAAAGCTCCTACGAGCAGTACTTC	CAPGTQSSYEQYF
TRBD1	TRBJ1-5	TRBV5-1	NA	TGCGCCAGCAGCTTGGGGACAGGGGTTCAGCCCCAGCATTTT	CASSLGTGVQPQHF
NA	TRBJ1-1	TRBV6-5	NA	TGTGCCAGCAGTTTGACAGGCACGAACACTGAAGCTTTCTTT	CASSLTGTNTEAFF
TRBD1	TRBJ2-2	TRBV5-1	NA	TGCGCCAGCAGCTTGGCCCCGTCAGGGGGGAACACCGGGGAGCTGTTTTTT	CASSLAPSGGNTGELFF
TRBD1	TRBJ1-2	TRBV10-3	NA	TGTGCCATCGGAGGGGACAGGGGTTTTGGCTACACCTTC	CAIGGDRGFGYTF
NA	TRBJ1-6	TRBV6-5	NA	TGTGCCAGCGGCCCGGGTCATCTAAATTCACCCCTCCACTTT	CASGPGHLNSPLHF